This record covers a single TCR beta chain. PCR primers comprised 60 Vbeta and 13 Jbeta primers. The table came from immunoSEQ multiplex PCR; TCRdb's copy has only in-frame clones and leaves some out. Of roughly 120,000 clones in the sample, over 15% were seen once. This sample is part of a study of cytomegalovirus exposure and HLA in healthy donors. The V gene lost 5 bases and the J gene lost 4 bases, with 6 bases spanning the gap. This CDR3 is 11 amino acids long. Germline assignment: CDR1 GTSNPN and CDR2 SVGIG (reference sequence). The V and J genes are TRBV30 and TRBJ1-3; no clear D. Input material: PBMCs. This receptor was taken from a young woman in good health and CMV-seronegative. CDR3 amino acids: CAWQTGNTIYF. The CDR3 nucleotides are TGTGCCTGGCAGACAGGAAACACCATATATTTT.